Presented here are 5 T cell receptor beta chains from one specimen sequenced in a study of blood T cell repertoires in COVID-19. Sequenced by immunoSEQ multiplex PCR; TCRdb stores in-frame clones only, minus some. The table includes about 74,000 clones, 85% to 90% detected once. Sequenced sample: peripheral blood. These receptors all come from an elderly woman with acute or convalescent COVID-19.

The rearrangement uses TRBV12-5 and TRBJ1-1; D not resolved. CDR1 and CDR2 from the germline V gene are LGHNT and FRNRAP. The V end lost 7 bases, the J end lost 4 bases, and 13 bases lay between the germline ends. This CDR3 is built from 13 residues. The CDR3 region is CASASHPGTEAFF. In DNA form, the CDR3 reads TGTGCTAGTGCCTCCCATCCGGGCACTGAAGCTTTCTTT.

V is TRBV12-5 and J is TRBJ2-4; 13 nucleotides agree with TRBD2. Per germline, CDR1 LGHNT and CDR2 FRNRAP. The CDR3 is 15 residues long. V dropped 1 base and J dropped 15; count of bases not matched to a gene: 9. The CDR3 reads CASGLAGTSGARGYF. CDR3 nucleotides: TGTGCTAGTGGTTTGGCCGGGACTAGCGGGGCCCGGGGGTACTTC.

The CDR3 loop reads CASSLRRLAFSEQFF. For the CDR3, the DNA is TGTGCCAGCAGCTTACGGCGGCTAGCTTTCTCTGAGCAGTTCTTC. The V call is TRBV7-2, the J call TRBJ2-1; TRBD2 is a possible D gene (5 bases). V was pared by 2 bases and J by 9 bases, with 17 bases between. This CDR3 is 15 amino acids long. Germline CDR1 and CDR2: SGHTA and FQGNSA.

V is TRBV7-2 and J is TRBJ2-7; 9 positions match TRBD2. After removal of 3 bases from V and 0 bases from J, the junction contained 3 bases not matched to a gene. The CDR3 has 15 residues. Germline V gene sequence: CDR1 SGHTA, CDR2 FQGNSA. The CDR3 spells CASSFSGGGSYEQYF. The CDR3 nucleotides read TGTGCCAGCAGCTTTAGCGGGGGCGGCTCCTACGAGCAGTACTTC.

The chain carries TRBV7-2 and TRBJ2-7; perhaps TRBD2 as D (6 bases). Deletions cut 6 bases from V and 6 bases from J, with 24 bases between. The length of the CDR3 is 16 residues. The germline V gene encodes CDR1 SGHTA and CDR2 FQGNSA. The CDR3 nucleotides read TGTGCCAGCAGTCGTGTGCGGGACCCTGCCCAGGCCGAGCAGTACTTC. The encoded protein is CASSRVRDPAQAEQYF.